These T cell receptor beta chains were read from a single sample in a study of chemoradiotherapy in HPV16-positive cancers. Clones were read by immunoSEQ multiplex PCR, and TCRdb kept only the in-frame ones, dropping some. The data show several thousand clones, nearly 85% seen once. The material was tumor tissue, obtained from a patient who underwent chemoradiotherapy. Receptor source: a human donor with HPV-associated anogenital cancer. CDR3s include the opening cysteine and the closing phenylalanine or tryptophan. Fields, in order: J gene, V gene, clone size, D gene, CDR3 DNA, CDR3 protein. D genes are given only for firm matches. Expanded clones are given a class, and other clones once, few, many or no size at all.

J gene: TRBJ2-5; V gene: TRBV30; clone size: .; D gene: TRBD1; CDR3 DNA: TGTGCCTGGAGTAAGACAGGGGGGATGACCCAGTACTTC; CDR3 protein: CAWSKTGGMTQYF
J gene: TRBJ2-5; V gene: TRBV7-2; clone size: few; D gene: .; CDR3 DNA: TGTGCCAGCAGCTTAGGCGGGACATTAAGGCGGGAGACCCAGTACTTC; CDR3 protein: CASSLGGTLRRETQYF
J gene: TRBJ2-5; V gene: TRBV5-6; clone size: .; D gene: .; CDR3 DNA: TGTGCCAGCAGCTCCTACCTGACTGGCCGAGAGACCCAGTACTTC; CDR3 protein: CASSSYLTGRETQYF
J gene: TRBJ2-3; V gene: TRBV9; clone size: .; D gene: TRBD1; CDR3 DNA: TGTGCCAGCAGCGCGGCCGGGACAGGGGGCCGGGCGCAGTATTTT; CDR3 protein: CASSAAGTGGRAQYF
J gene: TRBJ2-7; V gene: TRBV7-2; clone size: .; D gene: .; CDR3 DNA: TGTGCCAGCAGCCTGGGACCAGACCTCTACGAGCAGTACTTC; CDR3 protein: CASSLGPDLYEQYF
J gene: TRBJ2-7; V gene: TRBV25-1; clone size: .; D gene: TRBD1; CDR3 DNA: TGTGCCAGCAGTGGGGGACAGGGGTTCTCCGAGCAGTACTTC; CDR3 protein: CASSGGQGFSEQYF
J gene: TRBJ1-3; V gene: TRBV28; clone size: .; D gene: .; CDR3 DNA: TGTGCCAGCAGTTTATCTGTGGGGGGCGCGAAGAGGTACACCATATATTTT; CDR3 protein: CASSLSVGGAKRYTIYF
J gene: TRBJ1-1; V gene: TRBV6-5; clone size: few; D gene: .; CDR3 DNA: TGTGCCAGCAGTTACTCGGGCAGGGAAGCTTTCTTT; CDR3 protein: CASSYSGREAFF
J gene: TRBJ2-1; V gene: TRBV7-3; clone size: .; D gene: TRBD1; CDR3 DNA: TGTGCCAGCAGCTTTACAGGGGGTTACAATGAGCAGTTCTTC; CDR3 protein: CASSFTGGYNEQFF
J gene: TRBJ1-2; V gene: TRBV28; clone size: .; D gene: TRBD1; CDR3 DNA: TGTGCCAGCAGTAGTGGACAGGATGATGGCTACACCTTC; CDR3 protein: CASSSGQDDGYTF
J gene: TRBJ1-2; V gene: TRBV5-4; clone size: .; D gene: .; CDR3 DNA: TGTGCCAGCAGCTTGGCGGACCCCCGGGACTATGGCTACACCTTC; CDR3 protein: CASSLADPRDYGYTF
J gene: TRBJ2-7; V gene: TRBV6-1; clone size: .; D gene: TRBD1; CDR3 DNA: TGTGCCAGCAGGTCGGACAGGGGGAGCTCCTACGAGCAGTACTTC; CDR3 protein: CASRSDRGSSYEQYF
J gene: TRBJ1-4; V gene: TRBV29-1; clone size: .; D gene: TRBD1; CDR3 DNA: TGCAGCGTCCGGGACAGTAATGAAAAACTGTTTTTT; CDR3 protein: CSVRDSNEKLFF
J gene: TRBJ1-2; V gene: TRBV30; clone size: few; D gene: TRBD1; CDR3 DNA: TGTGCCTGGAAATATCAGGGGGGCTATGGCTACACCTTC; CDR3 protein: CAWKYQGGYGYTF
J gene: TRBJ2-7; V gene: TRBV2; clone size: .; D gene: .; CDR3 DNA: TGTGCCAGCAGTGAAGCCTGGGGGTCGTACGAGCAGTACTTC; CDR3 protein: CASSEAWGSYEQYF
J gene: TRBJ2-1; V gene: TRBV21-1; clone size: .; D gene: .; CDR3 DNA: TGTGCCAGCAGCCCGACATCGGGACTAGCGGGGGGGCCCGGTAATGAGCAGTTCTTC; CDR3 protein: CASSPTSGLAGGPGNEQFF
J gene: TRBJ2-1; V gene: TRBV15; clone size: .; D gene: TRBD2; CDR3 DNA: TGTGCCACCAGCACGACTAGCGGGAGCTACAATGAGCAGTTCTTC; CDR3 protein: CATSTTSGSYNEQFF
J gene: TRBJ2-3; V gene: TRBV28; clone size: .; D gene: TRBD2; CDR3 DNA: TGTGCCAGCAGTTTCCCTAGCGGGGTCAAGGGCACAGATACGCAGTATTTT; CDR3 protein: CASSFPSGVKGTDTQYF
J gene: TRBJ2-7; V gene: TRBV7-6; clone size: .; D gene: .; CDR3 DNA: TGTGCCAGCAGCTTAGACGAGGGTTTTTCTTACGAGCAGTACTTC; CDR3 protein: CASSLDEGFSYEQYF
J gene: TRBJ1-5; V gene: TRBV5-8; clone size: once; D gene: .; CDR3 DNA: TGTGCCAGCAGCTTGGGGGGTTACTACAATCAGCCCCAGCATTTT; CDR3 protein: CASSLGGYYNQPQHF
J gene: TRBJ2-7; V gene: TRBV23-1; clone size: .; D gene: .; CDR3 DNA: TGCGCCAGCAGTCAATTTGTAGACTACGAGCAGTACTTC; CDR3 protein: CASSQFVDYEQYF
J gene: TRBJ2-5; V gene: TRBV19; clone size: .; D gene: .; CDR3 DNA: TGTGCCAGTAGTAGAGATAGCGGAGACCAAGAGACCCAGTACTTC; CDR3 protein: CASSRDSGDQETQYF
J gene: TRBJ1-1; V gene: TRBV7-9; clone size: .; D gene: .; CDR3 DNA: TGTGCCAGCAGCGCCACAGGCTGGGGCACTGAAGCTTTCTTT; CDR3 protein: CASSATGWGTEAFF
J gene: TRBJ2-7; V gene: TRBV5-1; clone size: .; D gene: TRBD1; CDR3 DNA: TGCGCCAGCAGCTTTTCGGGACAGGGGGCATACGAGCAGTACTTC; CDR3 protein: CASSFSGQGAYEQYF
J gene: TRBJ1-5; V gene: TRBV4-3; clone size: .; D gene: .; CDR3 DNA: TGCGCCAGCAGCCAAGGACAGAATCAGCCCCAGCATTTT; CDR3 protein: CASSQGQNQPQHF
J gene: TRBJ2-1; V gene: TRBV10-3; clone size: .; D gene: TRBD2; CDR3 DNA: TGTGCCATCAGTGAGATAGGAGGACTAGCGGGAGGGAATGAGCAGTTCTTC; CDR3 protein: CAISEIGGLAGGNEQFF
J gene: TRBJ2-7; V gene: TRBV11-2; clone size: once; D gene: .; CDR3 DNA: TGTGCCAGCAGCTTATGGGGGATGGGGGACCTCGAGCAGTACTTC; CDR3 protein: CASSLWGMGDLEQYF
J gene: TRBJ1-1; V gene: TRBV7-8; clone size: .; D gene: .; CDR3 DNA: TGTGCCAGCAGCTTATATAGGGAGAACACTGAAGCTTTCTTT; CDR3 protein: CASSLYRENTEAFF
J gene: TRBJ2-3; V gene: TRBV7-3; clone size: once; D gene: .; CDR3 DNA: TGTGCCAGCAGCCCCTACTTGACAGATACGCAGTATTTT; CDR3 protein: CASSPYLTDTQYF
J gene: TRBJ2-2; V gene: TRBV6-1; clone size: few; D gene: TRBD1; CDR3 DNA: TGTGCCAGCACAGGGGGTCCCACCGGGGAGCTGTTTTTT; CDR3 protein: CASTGGPTGELFF
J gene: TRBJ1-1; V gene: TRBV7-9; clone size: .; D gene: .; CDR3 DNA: TGTGCCAGCAGCTCGTCGACAGGGAACACTGAAGCTTTCTTT; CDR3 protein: CASSSSTGNTEAFF
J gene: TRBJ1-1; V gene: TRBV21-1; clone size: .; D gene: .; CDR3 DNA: TGTGCCAGCAGCAAAGTGCGGCGGGTGAACACTGAAGCTTTCTTT; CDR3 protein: CASSKVRRVNTEAFF
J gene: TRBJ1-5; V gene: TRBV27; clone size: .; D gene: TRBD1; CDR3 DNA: TGTGCCAGGGGGACAGTTGATAGCAATCAGCCCCAGCATTTT; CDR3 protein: CARGTVDSNQPQHF
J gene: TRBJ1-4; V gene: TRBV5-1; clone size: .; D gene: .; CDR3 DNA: TGCGCCAGCAGCTTGGACGGCGGCACAACTAATGAAAAACTGTTTTTT; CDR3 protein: CASSLDGGTTNEKLFF
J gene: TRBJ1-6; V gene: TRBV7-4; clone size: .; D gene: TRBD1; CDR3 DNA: TGTGCCAGCAGCTCGGGGGACAGGGAGCCATCACCCCTCCACTTT; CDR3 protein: CASSSGDREPSPLHF
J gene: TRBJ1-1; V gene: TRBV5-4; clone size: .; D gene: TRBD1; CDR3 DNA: TGTGCCAGCAGCTCCCGTCGACAGGGGGAAGGCACTGAAGCTTTCTTT; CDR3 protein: CASSSRRQGEGTEAFF
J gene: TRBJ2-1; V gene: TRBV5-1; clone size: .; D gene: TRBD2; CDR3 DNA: TGCGCCAGCAGCGAAGCAGGACTAGCGACCTACAATGAGCAGTTCTTC; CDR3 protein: CASSEAGLATYNEQFF
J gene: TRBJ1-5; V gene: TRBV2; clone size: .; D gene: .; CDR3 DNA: TGTGCCAGCAGTGAAGCGTCCGAGGGGAGCGGGGCCCAGCATTTT; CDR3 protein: CASSEASEGSGAQHF
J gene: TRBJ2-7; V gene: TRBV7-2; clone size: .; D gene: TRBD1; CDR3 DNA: TGTGCCAGCAGCTCCGGGACAGGGATAAACGAGCAGTACTTC; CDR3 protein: CASSSGTGINEQYF
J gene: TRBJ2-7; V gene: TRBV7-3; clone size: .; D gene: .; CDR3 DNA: TGTGCCAGCAGCTTAACCCCGGGACTTCCCTCCTACGAGCAGTACTTC; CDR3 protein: CASSLTPGLPSYEQYF
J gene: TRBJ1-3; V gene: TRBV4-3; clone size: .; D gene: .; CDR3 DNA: TGCGCCAGCAGCCAAGGGCAGGGCCTCGCTGGAAACACCATATATTTT; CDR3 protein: CASSQGQGLAGNTIYF
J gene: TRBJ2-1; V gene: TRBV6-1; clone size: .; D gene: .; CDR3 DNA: TGTGCCAGCAGTGACCCGGGGCGATCCTACAATGAGCAGTTCTTC; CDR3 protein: CASSDPGRSYNEQFF
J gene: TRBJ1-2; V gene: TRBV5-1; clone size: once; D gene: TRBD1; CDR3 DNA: TGCGCCAGCAGCACCACAGGGGTCACTAACTATGGCTACACCTTC; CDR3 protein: CASSTTGVTNYGYTF
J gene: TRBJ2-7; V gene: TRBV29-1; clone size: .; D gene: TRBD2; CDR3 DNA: TGCAGCGTTGCTTCCCAGCGGGAGCCCTACGAGCAGTACTTC; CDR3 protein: CSVASQREPYEQYF
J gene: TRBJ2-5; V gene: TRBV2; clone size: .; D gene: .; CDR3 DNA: TGTGCCAGCAGTGCCGGGACGGTGGGGGAGACCCAGTACTTC; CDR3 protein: CASSAGTVGETQYF
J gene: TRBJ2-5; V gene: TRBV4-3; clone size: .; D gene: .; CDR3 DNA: TGCGCCAGCAGCCAAGATCTTTTTGGGGGGCAAGAGACCCAGTACTTC; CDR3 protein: CASSQDLFGGQETQYF
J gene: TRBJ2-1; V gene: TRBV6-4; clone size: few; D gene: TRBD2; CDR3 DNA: TGTGCCAGCAGTGACTCAGGCGGGGGGGCTGTAAATGAGCAGTTCTTC; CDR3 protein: CASSDSGGGAVNEQFF
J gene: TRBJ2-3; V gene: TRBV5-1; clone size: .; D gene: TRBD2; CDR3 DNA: TGCGCCAGCAGCCTGGGACTAGGAGATACGCAGTATTTT; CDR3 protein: CASSLGLGDTQYF
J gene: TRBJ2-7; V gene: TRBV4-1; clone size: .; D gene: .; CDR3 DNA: TGCGCCAGCAGCCAAACCCGTAGAGACTACGAGCAGTACTTC; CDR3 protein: CASSQTRRDYEQYF
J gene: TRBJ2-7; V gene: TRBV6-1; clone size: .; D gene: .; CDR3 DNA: TGTGCCAGCAGTGAAGCCGACGGGGGGCCTTACGAGCAGTACTTC; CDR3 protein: CASSEADGGPYEQYF